A selection of T cell receptor beta chains follows, all from one sample in a study of beta chain features in type 1 diabetes. Sequencing was performed with immunoSEQ multiplex PCR; in TCRdb, only in-frame clones are kept and a portion is missing. The sample holds 300,000 or so clones, about 14% seen once. Sequences were obtained from naive CD4+ T cells from blood. These receptor sequences come from a woman aged 18-35 years with type 1 diabetes. The CDR3 runs from the conserved cysteine through the conserved F or W. The D gene is left open where the match is weak. Expanded clones are given a class, and other clones once, few, many or no size at all.

abundance	v_gene	j_gene	d_gene	CDR3aa	CDR3nt
-	TRBV30	TRBJ2-7	-	CAWSRRGAGEQYF	TGTGCCTGGAGTCGCCGGGGGGCGGGCGAGCAGTACTTC
-	TRBV9	TRBJ2-3	-	CASSVGASAGTDTQYF	TGTGCCAGCAGCGTAGGGGCTAGCGCGGGGACAGATACGCAGTATTTT
few	TRBV5-1	TRBJ1-1	TRBD1	CASSIGQGPEAFF	TGCGCCAGCAGCATTGGACAGGGTCCTGAAGCTTTCTTT
few	TRBV6-1	TRBJ1-1	-	CASEDGSMNTEAFF	TGTGCCAGCGAGGATGGTAGCATGAACACTGAAGCTTTCTTT
few	TRBV4-3	TRBJ2-3	TRBD2	CASSQAGTSGRDTQYF	TGCGCCAGCAGCCAAGCTGGGACTAGCGGAAGAGATACGCAGTATTTT
-	TRBV9	TRBJ2-6	-	CASSKRGGVRGGANVLTF	TGTGCCAGCAGCAAGAGAGGAGGGGTACGAGGTGGGGCCAACGTCCTGACTTTC
few	TRBV5-1	TRBJ1-1	TRBD1	CASSLEHRTGPFF	TGCGCCAGCAGCTTGGAGCACCGGACAGGGCCTTTCTTT
-	TRBV6-1	TRBJ2-1	TRBD2	CASSSPGLPGNEQFF	TGTGCCAGCAGTTCCCCGGGACTACCCGGCAATGAGCAGTTCTTC
few	TRBV5-1	TRBJ2-5	TRBD2	CASSPTTGSGKETQYF	TGCGCCAGCAGCCCGACCACGGGTAGCGGGAAAGAGACCCAGTACTTC
few	TRBV29-1	TRBJ2-1	TRBD2	CSVVGRGRSYNEQFF	TGCAGCGTTGTTGGTCGCGGGAGGTCCTACAATGAGCAGTTCTTC
few	TRBV4-2	TRBJ2-1	-	CASSPPGWHEAEQFF	TGTGCCAGCAGCCCGCCCGGTTGGCACGAGGCTGAGCAGTTCTTC
-	TRBV29-1	TRBJ1-1	-	CSVEKTVNTEAFF	TGCAGCGTTGAAAAGACAGTTAACACTGAAGCTTTCTTT
few	TRBV7-2	TRBJ1-2	TRBD1	CASSLGQLANYGYTF	TGTGCCAGCAGCTTGGGACAGCTAGCTAACTATGGCTACACCTTC
-	TRBV5-1	TRBJ1-2	TRBD1	CASTTGDAFGYTF	TGCGCCAGCACCACAGGGGATGCCTTTGGCTACACCTTC
few	TRBV7-2	TRBJ2-1	-	CASSFSGSSYNEQFF	TGTGCCAGCAGCTTTAGCGGAAGCTCCTACAATGAGCAGTTCTTC
few	TRBV7-9	TRBJ2-2	TRBD2	CASSSTSFTGELFF	TGTGCCAGCAGCTCGACTAGCTTCACCGGGGAGCTGTTTTTT
-	TRBV5-1	TRBJ1-2	TRBD1	CASSLDRVVGYTF	TGCGCCAGCAGCCTTGACAGGGTGGTAGGCTACACCTTC
-	TRBV30	TRBJ1-4	-	CACTRGLANEKLFF	TGTGCCTGTACCCGGGGGTTGGCTAATGAAAAACTGTTTTTT
few	TRBV7-2	TRBJ1-5	TRBD1	CASSSRDRRNQPQHF	TGTGCCAGCAGCTCGCGGGACAGGAGGAATCAGCCCCAGCATTTT
-	TRBV6-5	TRBJ2-1	TRBD2	CASTGTSGYNEQFF	TGTGCCAGTACCGGGACTAGCGGATACAATGAGCAGTTCTTC
-	TRBV5-4	TRBJ2-3	-	CASSSQTSSDTQYF	TGTGCCAGCAGCTCGCAAACTAGTTCTGATACGCAGTATTTT
-	TRBV29-1	TRBJ2-2	-	CSVEDLGAGTGELFF	TGCAGCGTTGAAGATCTAGGGGCTGGCACCGGGGAGCTGTTTTTT